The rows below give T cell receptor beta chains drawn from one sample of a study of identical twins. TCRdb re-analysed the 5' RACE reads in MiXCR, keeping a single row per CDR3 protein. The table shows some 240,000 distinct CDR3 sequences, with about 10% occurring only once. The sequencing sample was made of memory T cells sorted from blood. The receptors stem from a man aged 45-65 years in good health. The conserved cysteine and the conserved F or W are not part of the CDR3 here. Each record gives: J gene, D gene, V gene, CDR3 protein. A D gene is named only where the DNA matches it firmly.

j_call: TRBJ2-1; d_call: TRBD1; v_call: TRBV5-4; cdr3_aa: ASSTQGAEQF
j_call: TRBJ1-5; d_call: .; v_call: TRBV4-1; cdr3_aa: ASSQAQIRSNQPQH
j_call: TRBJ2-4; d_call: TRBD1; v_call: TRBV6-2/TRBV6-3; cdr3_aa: ASSWPQGQRIWENIQY
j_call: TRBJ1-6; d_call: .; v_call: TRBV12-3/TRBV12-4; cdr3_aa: ASSLTLSVPLH
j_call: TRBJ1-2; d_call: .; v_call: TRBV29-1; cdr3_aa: SVEDLGRSIWDYGYT
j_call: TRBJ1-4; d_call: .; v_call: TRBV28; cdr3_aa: ASSPRTFATNEKLF
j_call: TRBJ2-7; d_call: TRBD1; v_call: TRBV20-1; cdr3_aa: SALGTGRGEQY
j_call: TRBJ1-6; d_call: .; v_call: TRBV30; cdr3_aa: AWSVSQGGRPLH
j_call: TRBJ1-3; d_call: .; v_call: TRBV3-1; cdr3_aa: ASSQAGLGNTIY
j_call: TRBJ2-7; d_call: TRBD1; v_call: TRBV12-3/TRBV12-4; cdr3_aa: ASSFGQGASYEQY
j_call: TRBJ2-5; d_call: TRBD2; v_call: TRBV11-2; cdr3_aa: ASSLGVWSGRRRGETQY
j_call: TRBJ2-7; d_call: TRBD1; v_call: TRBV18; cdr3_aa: ASSPNRGHEQY
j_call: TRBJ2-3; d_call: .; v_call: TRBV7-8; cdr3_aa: ASSLGLGGGSGDTQY
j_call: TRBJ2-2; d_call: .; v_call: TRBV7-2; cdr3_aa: ASSDRNTGELF
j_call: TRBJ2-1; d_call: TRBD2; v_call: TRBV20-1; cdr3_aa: SAISGGQYNEQF